This T cell receptor beta chain comes out of a study of vaccination and CD4 T cells after COVID-19. The CDR3 contains 14 residues. Per the germline V gene, CDR1 is SGHTA and CDR2 is FQGNSA. V lost 6 bases and J 5 bases, leaving 17 bases between the germline ends. Treatment described: approximately nine-day PBMC culture with coronavirus spike peptide pools or control peptides (ViraFEST assay). The unexposed donor gave CD4+ T cells before the COVID-19 pandemic (2011-2018). At the Johns Hopkins FTIC core, DNA taken from cultured CD4+ T cells was sequenced by way of the Oncomine TCR Beta short-read assay. Using its own MiXCR run on the PCR reads, TCRdb lists one record per CDR3 protein. Of 9,300 or so distinct CDR3 sequences listed, around half are singletons. The study's findings and limits: There were relatively few convalescent patients studied, and there were no early post-infection timepoints.

Comment on this clonotype: The target antigen is unknown.

The V and J genes are TRBV7-2 and TRBJ2-7; D call uncertain. The sequenced sample consisted of CD4+ T cells from blood, cultured in vitro. This receptor was identified in a human donor in good health. CDR3: CASSSVATMHEQYF. Here the CDR3 DNA reads TGTGCCAGCAGTTCCGTTGCGACGATGCACGAGCAGTACTTC.